Sequencing of this TCR beta chain was carried out in a study of cytomegalovirus exposure and HLA in healthy donors. About this clone itself: Its target is unknown.

Study-wide points: A further, later analysis showed that HLA-associated TCR beta chains (compared with equally common others) were more clonally expanded. Most CMV-associated TCR beta chains appeared HLA-restricted in a later analysis. Reportedly, cytomegalovirus status was diagnosed with high sensitivity and specificity.

Healthy individuals who donated bone marrow served as the donors. V lost 6 bases and J lost 5; bases outside the gene matches: 3. Germline V CDR1 and CDR2: SNHLY, FYNNEI. The CDR3 extends over 14 amino acids. Use of 60 Vbeta and 13 Jbeta primers characterized the PCR. TCRdb's copy holds only in-frame clones and misses some; the assay was immunoSEQ multiplex PCR. Of 90,000 to 110,000 clones listed, roughly 79% were seen once; the top ten hold 2.2%. This receptor was identified in a woman in her 30s in good health and CMV-seronegative. The J gene is TRBJ2-2, the V gene TRBV2; 10 positions agree with TRBD1. Sequencing was done on a sample of PBMCs. This CDR3 is CASRSGQGTGELFF. The CDR3 DNA sequence: TGTGCCAGCAGGTCGGGACAGGGGACCGGGGAGCTGTTTTTT.